This T cell receptor (beta chain) appears in the sequencing data of a study of cytomegalovirus exposure and HLA in healthy donors. General study points: Researchers catalogued about 150 TCR beta chains as cytomegalovirus-associated. A later analysis linked a missense variant in DCLRE1C to the trimming of TCR beta V and J genes. TCR beta sequences numbering 15,000 to 20,000 were associated with HLA alleles at 0.05 false discovery rate in a later analysis.

Both 60 Vbeta primers and 13 Jbeta primers went into the PCR. Only in-frame clones appear in the TCRdb table, and some are missing; sequencing was by immunoSEQ multiplex PCR. The sample lists roughly 180,000 clones, around 80% seen once, with around 1.4% in the top ten. This clone was detected a few times. Its matching antigen is unknown. Trimming cost V 3 bases and J 2 bases; bases outside gene matches: 6. Germline V gene sequence: CDR1 LNHDA, CDR2 SQIVND (reference sequence). This CDR3 has 16 residues. This clonotype originated in a girl between 5 and 17 years old in good health and CMV-seropositive. V gene TRBV19 combines with J gene TRBJ1-3; 8 bases line up with TRBD1. The sequenced sample was PBMCs. The chain's CDR3 is CASSISQGAAGNTIYF. DNA of the CDR3: TGTGCCAGTAGTATTTCCCAGGGGGCCGCTGGAAACACCATATATTTT.